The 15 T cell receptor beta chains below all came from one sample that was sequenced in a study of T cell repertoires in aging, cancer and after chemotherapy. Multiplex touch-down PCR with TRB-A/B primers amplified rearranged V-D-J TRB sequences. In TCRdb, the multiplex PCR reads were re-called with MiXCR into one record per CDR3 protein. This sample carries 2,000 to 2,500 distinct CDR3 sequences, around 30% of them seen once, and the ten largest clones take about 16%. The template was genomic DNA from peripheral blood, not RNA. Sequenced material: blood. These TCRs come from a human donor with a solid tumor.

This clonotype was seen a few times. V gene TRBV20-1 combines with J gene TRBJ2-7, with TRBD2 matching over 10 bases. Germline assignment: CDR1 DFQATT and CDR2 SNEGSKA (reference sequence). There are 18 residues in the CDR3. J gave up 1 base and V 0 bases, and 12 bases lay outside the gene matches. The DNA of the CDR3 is TGCAGTGCTAGAGATTGGGGTAGCGGGGGGCCTCTTTCCTACGAGCAGTACTTC. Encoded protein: CSARDWGSGGPLSYEQYF.

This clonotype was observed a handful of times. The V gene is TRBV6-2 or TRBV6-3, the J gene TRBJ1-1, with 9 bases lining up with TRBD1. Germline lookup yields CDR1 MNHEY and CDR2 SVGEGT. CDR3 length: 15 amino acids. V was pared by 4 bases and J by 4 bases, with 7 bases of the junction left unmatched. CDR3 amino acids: CASSSRDRVGTEAFF. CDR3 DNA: TGTGCCAGCAGTTCCAGGGACAGGGTCGGCACTGAAGCTTTCTTT.

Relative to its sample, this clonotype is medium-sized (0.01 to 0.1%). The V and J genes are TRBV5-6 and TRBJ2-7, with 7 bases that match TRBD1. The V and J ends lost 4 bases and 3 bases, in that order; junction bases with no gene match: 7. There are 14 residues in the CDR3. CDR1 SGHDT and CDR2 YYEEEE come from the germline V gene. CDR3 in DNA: TGTGCCAGCAGCCATACGACAGGGTACTACGAGCAGTACTTC. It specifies CASSHTTGYYEQYF. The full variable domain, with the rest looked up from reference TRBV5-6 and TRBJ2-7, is DAGVTQSPTHLIKTRGQQVTLRCSPKSGHDTVSWYQQALGQGPQFIFQYYEEEERQRGNFPDRFSGHQFPNYSSELNVNALLLGDSALYLCASSHTTGYYEQYFGPGTRLTVT.

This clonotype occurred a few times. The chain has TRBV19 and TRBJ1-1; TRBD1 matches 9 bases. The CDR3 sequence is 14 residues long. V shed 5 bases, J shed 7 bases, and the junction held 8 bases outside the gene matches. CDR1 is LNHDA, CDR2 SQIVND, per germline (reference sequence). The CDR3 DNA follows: TGTGCCAGTAGTCCGGACAGGGGAAGGGGTGAAGCTTTCTTT. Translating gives CASSPDRGRGEAFF.

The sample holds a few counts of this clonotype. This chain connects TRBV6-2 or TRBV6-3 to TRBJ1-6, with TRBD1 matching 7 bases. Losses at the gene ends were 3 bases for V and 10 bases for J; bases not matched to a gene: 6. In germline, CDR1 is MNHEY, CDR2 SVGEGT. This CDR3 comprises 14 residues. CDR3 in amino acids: CASSYRGQWSPLHF. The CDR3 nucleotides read TGTGCCAGCAGTTATAGGGGGCAATGGTCACCCCTCCACTTT.

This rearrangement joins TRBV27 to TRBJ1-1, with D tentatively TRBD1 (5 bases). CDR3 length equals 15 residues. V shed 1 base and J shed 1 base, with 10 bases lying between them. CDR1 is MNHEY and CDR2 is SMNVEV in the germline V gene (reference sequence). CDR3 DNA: TGTGCCAGCAGTTTATGGGGGGATAAGAACACTGAAGCTTTCTTT. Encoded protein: CASSLWGDKNTEAFF.

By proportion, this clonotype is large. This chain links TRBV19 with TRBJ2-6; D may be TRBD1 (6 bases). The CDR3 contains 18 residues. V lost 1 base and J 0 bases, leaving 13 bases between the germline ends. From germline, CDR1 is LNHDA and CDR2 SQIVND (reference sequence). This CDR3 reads CASSIGGLPHSGANVLTF. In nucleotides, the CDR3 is TGTGCCAGTAGTATAGGGGGGCTACCCCACTCTGGGGCCAACGTCCTGACTTTC. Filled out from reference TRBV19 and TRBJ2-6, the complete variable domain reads DGGITQSPKYLFRKEGQNVTLSCEQNLNHDAMYWYRQDPGQGLRLIYYSQIVNDFQKGDIAEGYSVSREKKESFPLTVTSAQKNPTAFYLCASSIGGLPHSGANVLTFGAGSRLTVL.

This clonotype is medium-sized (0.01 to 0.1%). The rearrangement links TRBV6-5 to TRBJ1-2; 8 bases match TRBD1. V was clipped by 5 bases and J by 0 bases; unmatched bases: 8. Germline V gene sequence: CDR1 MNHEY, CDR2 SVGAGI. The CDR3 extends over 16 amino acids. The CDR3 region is CASSAGTGYSNYGYTF. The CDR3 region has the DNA TGTGCCAGCAGTGCCGGGACAGGCTACTCTAACTATGGCTACACCTTC.

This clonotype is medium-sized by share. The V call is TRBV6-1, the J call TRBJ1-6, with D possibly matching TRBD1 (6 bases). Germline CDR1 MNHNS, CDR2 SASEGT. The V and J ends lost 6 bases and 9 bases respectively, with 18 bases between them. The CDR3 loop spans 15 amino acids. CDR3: CASRALDSYLSPLHF. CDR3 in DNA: TGTGCCAGCAGAGCACTGGACAGCTACCTTTCACCCCTCCACTTT.

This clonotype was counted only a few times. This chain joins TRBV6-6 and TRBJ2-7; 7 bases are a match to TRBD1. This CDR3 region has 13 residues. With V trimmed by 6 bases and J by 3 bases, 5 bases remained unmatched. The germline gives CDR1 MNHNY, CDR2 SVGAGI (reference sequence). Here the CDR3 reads CASRPQGVYEQYF. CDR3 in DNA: TGTGCCAGCAGACCCCAGGGGGTCTACGAGCAGTACTTC.

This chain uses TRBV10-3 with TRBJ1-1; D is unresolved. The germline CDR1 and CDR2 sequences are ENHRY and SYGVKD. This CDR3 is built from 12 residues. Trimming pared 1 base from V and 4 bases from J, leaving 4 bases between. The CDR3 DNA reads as TGTGCCATCAGTGAGTTGGGCACTGAAGCTTTCTTT. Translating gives CAISELGTEAFF.

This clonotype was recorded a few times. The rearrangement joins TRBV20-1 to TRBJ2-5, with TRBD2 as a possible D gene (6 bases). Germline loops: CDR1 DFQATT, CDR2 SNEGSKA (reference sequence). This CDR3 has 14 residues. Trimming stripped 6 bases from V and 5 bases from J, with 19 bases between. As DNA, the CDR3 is TGCAGTGCCCTCAAGCGGGTTCGGACGGAGACCCAGTACTTC. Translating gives CSALKRVRTETQYF.

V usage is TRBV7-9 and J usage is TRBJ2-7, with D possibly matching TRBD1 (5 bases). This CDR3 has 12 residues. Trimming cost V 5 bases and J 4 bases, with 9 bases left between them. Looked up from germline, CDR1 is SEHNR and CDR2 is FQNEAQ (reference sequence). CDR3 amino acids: CASSATAYEQYF. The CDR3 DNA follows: TGTGCCAGCAGCGCGACAGCTTACGAGCAGTACTTC.

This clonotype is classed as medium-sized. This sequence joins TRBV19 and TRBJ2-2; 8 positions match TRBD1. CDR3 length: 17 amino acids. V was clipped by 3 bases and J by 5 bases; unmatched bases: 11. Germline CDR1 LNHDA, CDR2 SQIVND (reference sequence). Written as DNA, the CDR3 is TGTGCCAGTAGTATCGGCAGGGGGCAGGCGGGGACCGGGGAGCTGTTTTTT. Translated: CASSIGRGQAGTGELFF.

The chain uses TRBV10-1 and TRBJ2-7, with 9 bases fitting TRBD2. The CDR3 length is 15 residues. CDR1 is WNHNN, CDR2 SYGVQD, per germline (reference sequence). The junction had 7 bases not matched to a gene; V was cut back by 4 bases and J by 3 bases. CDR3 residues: CASSARLAGSYEQYF. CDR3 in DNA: TGCGCCAGCAGTGCGAGGCTAGCGGGGAGCTACGAGCAGTACTTC.